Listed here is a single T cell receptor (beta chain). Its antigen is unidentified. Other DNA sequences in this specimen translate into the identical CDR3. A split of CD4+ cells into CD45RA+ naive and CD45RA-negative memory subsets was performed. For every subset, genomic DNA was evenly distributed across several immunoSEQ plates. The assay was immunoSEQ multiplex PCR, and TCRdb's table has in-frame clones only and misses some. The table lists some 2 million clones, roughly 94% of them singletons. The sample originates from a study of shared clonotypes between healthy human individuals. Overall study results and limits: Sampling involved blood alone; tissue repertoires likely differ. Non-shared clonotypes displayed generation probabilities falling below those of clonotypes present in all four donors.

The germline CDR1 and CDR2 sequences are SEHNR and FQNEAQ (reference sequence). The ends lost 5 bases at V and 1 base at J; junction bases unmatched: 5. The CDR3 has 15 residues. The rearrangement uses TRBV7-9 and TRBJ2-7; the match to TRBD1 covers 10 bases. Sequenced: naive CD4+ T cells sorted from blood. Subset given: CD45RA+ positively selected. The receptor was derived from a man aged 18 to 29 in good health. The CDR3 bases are TGTGCCAGCAGCCCGCGGGACAGGGGTTCCTACGAGCAGTACTTC. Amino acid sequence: CASSPRDRGSYEQYF.